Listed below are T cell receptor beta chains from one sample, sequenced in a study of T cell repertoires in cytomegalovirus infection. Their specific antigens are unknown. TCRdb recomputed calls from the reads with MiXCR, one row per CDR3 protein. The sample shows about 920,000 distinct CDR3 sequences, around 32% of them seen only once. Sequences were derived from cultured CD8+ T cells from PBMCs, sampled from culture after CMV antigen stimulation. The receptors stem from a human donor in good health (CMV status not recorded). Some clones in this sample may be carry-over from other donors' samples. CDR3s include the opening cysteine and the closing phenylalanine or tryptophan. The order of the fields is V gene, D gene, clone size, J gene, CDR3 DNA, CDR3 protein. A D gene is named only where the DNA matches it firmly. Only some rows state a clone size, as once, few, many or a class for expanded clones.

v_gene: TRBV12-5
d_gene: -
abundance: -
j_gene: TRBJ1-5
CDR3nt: TGTGCTAGTGGTCTGGGGACTTATAGCAATCAGCCCCAGCATTTT
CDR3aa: CASGLGTYSNQPQHF

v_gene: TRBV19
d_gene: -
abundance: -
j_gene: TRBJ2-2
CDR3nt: TGTGCCAGTAGTATAGAAGCGGTGTACACCGGGGAGCTGTTTTTT
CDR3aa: CASSIEAVYTGELFF

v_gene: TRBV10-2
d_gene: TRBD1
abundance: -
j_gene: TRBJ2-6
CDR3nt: TGCGCCAGCACTACACAGGGGGCGTTAACTGGGGCCAACGTCCTGACTTTC
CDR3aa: CASTTQGALTGANVLTF

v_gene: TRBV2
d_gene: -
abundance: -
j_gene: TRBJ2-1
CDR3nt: TGTGCCAGCACGACAACATTGAGCTCCTACAATGAGCAGTTCTTC
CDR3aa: CASTTTLSSYNEQFF

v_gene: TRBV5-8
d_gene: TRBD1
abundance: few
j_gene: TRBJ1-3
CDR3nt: TGTGCCAGCAGCCAGGGACAGGGGTATGGAAACACCATATATTTT
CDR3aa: CASSQGQGYGNTIYF

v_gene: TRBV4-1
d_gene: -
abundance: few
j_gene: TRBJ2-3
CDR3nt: TGCGCCAGCAGCCAAGACTACAGGCCGGGAGATACGCAGTATTTT
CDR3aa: CASSQDYRPGDTQYF

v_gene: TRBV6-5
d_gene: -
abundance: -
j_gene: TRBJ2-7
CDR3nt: TGTGCCAGCAGACGCCGGAACGAGCAGTACTTC
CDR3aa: CASRRRNEQYF

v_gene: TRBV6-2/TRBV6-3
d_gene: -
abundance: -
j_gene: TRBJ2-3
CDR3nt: TGTGCCAGCAGTGCCTGGGACTCTAGCACAGATACGCAGTATTTT
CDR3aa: CASSAWDSSTDTQYF

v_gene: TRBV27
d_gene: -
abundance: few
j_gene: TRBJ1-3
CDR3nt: TGTGCCAGCAGTTCCAGGGAGGATGGAAACACCATATATTTT
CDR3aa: CASSSREDGNTIYF

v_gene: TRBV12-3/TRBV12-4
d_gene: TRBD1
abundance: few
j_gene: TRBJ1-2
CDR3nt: TGTACCAGCAGTTTACCCTCCGACAGGGCACGAACACACTATGGCTACACCTTC
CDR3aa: CTSSLPSDRARTHYGYTF